The 22 T cell receptor beta chains presented below share a single source sample, sequenced in a study of molecular identifiers for immune sequencing clone quantification. MiXCR was run by TCRdb on the PCR reads, yielding one entry per CDR3 protein. The profile covers 90,000 or so distinct CDR3 sequences, with 21% appearing a single time and 1.1% taken by the ten largest. The sequenced sample consisted of naive CD8+ T cells from blood, with Jurkat cell RNA spiked in. Subset given: FACS-sorted CD8+CD4-CCR7+CD45RA+ naive T cells. The receptors come from a human donor in good health. Some libraries in this study had Jurkat cell RNA spiked in.

The V call is TRBV12-3 or TRBV12-4, the J call TRBJ2-1; a possible D gene is TRBD2 (5 bases). The V end lost 6 bases, the J end lost 0 bases, and 12 bases lay between the germline ends. The CDR3 covers 15 residues. The CDR3 loop reads CASSSGSNSYNEQFF. In DNA form, the CDR3 reads TGTGCCAGCAGCTCGGGATCCAACTCCTACAATGAGCAGTTCTTC.

To note about this clonotype: Just one base apart from a much larger clone, this may be a read error. V and J are TRBV7-9 and TRBJ2-7; tentatively, D is TRBD1 or TRBD2 (5 bases each). Per germline, CDR1 SEHNR and CDR2 FQNEAQ (reference sequence). Trimming took 5 bases from V and 3 from J, leaving 17 bases between them. This CDR3 has 15 residues. The CDR3 reads CASSPFGTGHYEQYF. The DNA for the CDR3 is TGTGCCAGCAGCCCATTTGGGACCGGCCACTACGAGCAGTACTTC.

The table lists this clonotype with many counts. CDR3 protein: CASTSGLADLPDTQYF. The CDR3 nucleotides are TGTGCCAGCACCTCGGGACTAGCGGACCTCCCGGATACGCAGTATTTT. This rearrangement joins TRBV5-4 to TRBJ2-3, with 11 bases identical to TRBD2. The CDR3 has 16 amino acids. With 6 bases clipped from V and 6 bases from J, the junction kept 12 bases outside the gene matches. Germline CDR1 SGHNT, CDR2 YYREEE (reference sequence).

This clonotype appeared many times. The chain has TRBV20-1 and TRBJ2-4; either TRBD1 or TRBD2 may supply D (5 bases each). Germline-derived CDR1 and CDR2 are DFQATT and SNEGSKA (reference sequence). The CDR3 sequence is 16 residues long. Trimming took off 5 bases at V and 1 base at J, with 18 bases between the two ends. The CDR3 reads CSARGAPSGAKNIQYF. The CDR3 coding sequence is TGCAGTGCTCGAGGGGCCCCTTCGGGCGCCAAAAACATTCAGTACTTC.

The genes are TRBV13 and TRBJ2-1; the match to TRBD2 covers 7 bases. This CDR3 spans 15 amino acids. The V and J ends lost 1 base and 6 bases, in that order; junction bases with no gene match: 6. Germline V gives CDR1 PRHDT, CDR2 FYEKMQ (reference sequence). The CDR3 protein is CASSLAGGGANEQFF. Written as DNA, the CDR3 is TGTGCCAGCAGCTTAGCGGGGGGAGGAGCCAATGAGCAGTTCTTC.

In this sample, this clonotype turned up a few times. V and J are TRBV4-3 and TRBJ2-7; no clear D gene. The CDR3 sequence is 14 residues long. Trimming pared 0 bases from V and 3 bases from J, leaving 9 bases between. Looked up from germline, CDR1 is LGHNA and CDR2 is YSLEER. CDR3 region: CASSQDLVSYEQYF. DNA for the CDR3: TGCGCCAGCAGCCAAGATTTGGTGAGCTACGAGCAGTACTTC.

Ten or more counts support this clonotype. V gene TRBV19 combines with J gene TRBJ1-5; TRBD1 matches 8 bases. Trimming removed 5 bases from V and 2 bases from J; junction bases left unmatched: 8. The CDR3 is 16 amino acids. The germline CDR1 and CDR2 sequences are LNHDA and SQIVND (reference sequence). Here the CDR3 reads CASSPRGTGGNQPQHF. DNA of the CDR3: TGTGCCAGTAGTCCCAGAGGGACAGGAGGCAATCAGCCCCAGCATTTT.

This clonotype has a count of ten or more. The rearrangement uses TRBV10-3 and TRBJ1-6; 8 positions match TRBD1. In germline, CDR1 is ENHRY, CDR2 SYGVKD. CDR3 length: 14 residues. Germline trimming cut 6 bases from V and 7 bases from J; bases unmatched to any gene: 5. CDR3 residues: CAISSGTGNSPLHF. CDR3 nucleotide sequence: TGTGCCATCAGCTCCGGGACAGGAAATTCACCCCTCCACTTT.

This clonotype was observed many times. The chain has TRBV24-1 and TRBJ2-1; 8 nucleotides match TRBD2. J was trimmed by 8 bases and V by 9 bases; bases with no gene match: 8. This CDR3 is built from 13 residues. Germline values: CDR1 KGHDR, CDR2 SFDVKD. CDR3 loop: CATAGGGQDEQFF. The CDR3 DNA sequence: TGTGCCACCGCCGGGGGGGGGCAGGATGAGCAGTTCTTC.

This clonotype came up a few times. The genes are TRBV7-9 and TRBJ2-1, with TRBD2 as a possible D gene (6 bases). Germline V gene data show CDR1 as SEHNR and CDR2 as FQNEAQ (reference sequence). The ends were cut back, 5 bases at V and 15 bases at J, with 17 bases in the middle. The CDR3 length is 12 residues. CDR3 DNA sequence: TGTGCCAGCAGCCCGTACGGGACTCTTATGTTCTTC. Protein sequence: CASSPYGTLMFF.

This clonotype was counted many times. The rearrangement uses TRBV7-2 and TRBJ2-1; 9 bases are shared with TRBD2. Germline loops: CDR1 SGHTA, CDR2 FQGNSA. The CDR3 contains 17 residues. The ends lost 5 bases at V and 0 bases at J; junction bases unmatched: 8. CDR3 bases: TGTGCCAGCAGCACCAATTTGCGGGGGGGCTCCTACAATGAGCAGTTCTTC. This codes for CASSTNLRGGSYNEQFF.

This clonotype has more than one count but fewer than ten. V gene TRBV24-1 combines with J gene TRBJ2-7; the match to TRBD1 covers 7 bases. V lost 5 bases to trimming and J lost 0 bases; unmatched junction nucleotides: 0. Germline loops: CDR1 KGHDR, CDR2 SFDVKD. CDR3 length: 13 residues. For the CDR3, the DNA is TGTGCCACCAGTGGGGACAGCTCCTACGAGCAGTACTTC. Protein: CATSGDSSYEQYF.

This clonotype was recorded a few times. This could be a read error, since a much larger clone is one nucleotide away. The rearrangement uses TRBV5-6 and TRBJ1-1; weak D call: TRBD1 (5 bases). The CDR3 contains 14 residues. In germline, CDR1 is SGHDT, CDR2 YYEEEE. V was cut by 2 bases and J by 4 bases, with 12 bases left in between. Here the CDR3 DNA reads TGTGCCAGCAGCTTCGGGGCCATGAGCACTGAAGCTTTCTTT. It translates to CASSFGAMSTEAFF.

This clonotype was picked up many times. The chain links TRBV9 to TRBJ2-3; D is undetermined. Germline V lookup: CDR1 SGDLS, CDR2 YYNGEE. V shed 0 bases and J shed 4 bases, with 3 bases lying between them. The CDR3 contains 12 residues. The DNA of the CDR3 is TGTGCCAGCAGCGTAGTGGCAGATACGCAGTATTTT. As protein: CASSVVADTQYF.

The chain is built from TRBV4-1 and TRBJ2-7; weak D call: TRBD2 (5 bases). V shed 2 bases and J shed 5 bases, with 16 bases lying between them. Germline V gene sequence: CDR1 MGHRA, CDR2 YSYEKL. The CDR3 covers 15 residues. As DNA, the CDR3 is TGCGCCAGCAGCCAAATAGTAGAGGGTGCGCACGAGCAGTACTTC. Protein product: CASSQIVEGAHEQYF.

This clonotype has at least ten counts. The V call is TRBV6-5, the J call TRBJ2-3; unclear D gene. The CDR3 sequence is 14 residues long. In germline, CDR1 is MNHEY, CDR2 SVGAGI. Trimming took 5 bases from V and 2 from J, leaving 11 bases between them. The CDR3 DNA reads as TGTGCCAGCAGTCCCGTTACCCACACAGATACGCAGTATTTT. This encodes CASSPVTHTDTQYF.

This clonotype was recorded many times. This rearrangement joins TRBV6-2 or TRBV6-3 to TRBJ2-5; D is uncertain. This CDR3 contains 10 residues. The V end was cut by 6 bases, the J end by 10 bases, with 9 bases between. CDR1 MNHEY and CDR2 SVGEGT come from the germline V gene. Here the CDR3 reads CASSNLIQYF. As DNA, the CDR3 is TGTGCCAGCAGCAACCTGATCCAGTACTTC.

This clonotype was seen at least ten times. V usage is TRBV14 and J usage is TRBJ2-7; TRBD1 is a possible D gene (5 bases). The CDR3 spans 17 residues. Trimming cost V 0 bases and J 5 bases, with 20 bases left between them. Germline CDR1 is SGHDN and CDR2 is FVKESK. As DNA, the CDR3 is TGTGCCAGCAGCCAAGATCTCGGCCAGGGTCTCGCCCACGAGCAGTACTTC. Encoded protein: CASSQDLGQGLAHEQYF.

The sample holds many counts of this clonotype. This chain links TRBV7-6 with TRBJ2-3; D gene ambiguous. The CDR3 consists of 13 residues. Germline V gene data show CDR1 as SGHVS and CDR2 as FNYEAQ. The V gene lost 5 bases and the J gene lost 6 bases, with 12 bases spanning the gap. CDR3 in DNA: TGTGCCAGCAGCCGAAAACTTGGGGATACGCAGTATTTT. It specifies CASSRKLGDTQYF.

The table lists this clonotype with a count of one. A read error is possible here, since a much larger clone lies one base away. This chain links TRBV7-9 with TRBJ2-7, with D unresolved. Germline assignment: CDR1 SEHNR and CDR2 FQNEAQ (reference sequence). The length of the CDR3 is 12 residues. Written as DNA, the CDR3 is TGTGCCAGCAGCTTAATGGGGTACGGGCAGTACTTC. It specifies CASSLMGYGQYF.

This chain uses TRBV2 with TRBJ2-5; possibly TRBD1 or TRBD2 for D (5 bases each). The V end was cut by 6 bases, the J end by 4 bases, with 12 bases between. Germline V gives CDR1 SNHLY, CDR2 FYNNEI. CDR3 size: 13 residues. Written as DNA, the CDR3 is TGTGCCAGCAGGGGGACCCCCCGAGAGACCCAGTACTTC. Translation gives CASRGTPRETQYF.

The rearrangement joins TRBV29-1 to TRBJ1-2; TRBD1 is a possible D gene (5 bases). V was pared by 3 bases and J by 3 bases, with 17 bases between. Germline-derived CDR1 and CDR2 are SQVTM and ANQGSEA. This CDR3 is built from 15 residues. The chain's CDR3 is CSVDEDGGTDYGYTF. The CDR3 DNA reads TGCAGCGTTGATGAAGACGGGGGGACGGACTATGGCTACACCTTC.